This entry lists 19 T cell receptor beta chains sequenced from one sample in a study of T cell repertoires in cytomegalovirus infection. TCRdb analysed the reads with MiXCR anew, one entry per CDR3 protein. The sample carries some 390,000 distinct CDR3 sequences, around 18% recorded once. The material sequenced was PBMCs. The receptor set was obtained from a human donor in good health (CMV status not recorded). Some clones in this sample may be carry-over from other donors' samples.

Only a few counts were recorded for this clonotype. CDR3 nucleotide sequence: TGTGCCAGTGGCCCGCTAGCATCGTCAGATACGCAGTATTTT. Translation: CASGPLASSDTQYF. The genes are TRBV19 and TRBJ2-3, with D perhaps TRBD2 (5 bases). Germline CDR1 reads LNHDA; CDR2 reads SQIVND (reference sequence). The CDR3 is 14 residues long. The V end was cut by 8 bases, the J end by 4 bases, with 16 bases between.

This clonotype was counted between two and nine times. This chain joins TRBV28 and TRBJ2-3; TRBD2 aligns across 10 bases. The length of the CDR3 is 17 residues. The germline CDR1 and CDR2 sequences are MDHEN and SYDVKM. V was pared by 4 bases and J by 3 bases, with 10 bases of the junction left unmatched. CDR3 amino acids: CASSSHSGGPATDTQYF. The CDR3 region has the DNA TGTGCCAGCAGTTCCCATAGCGGGGGGCCGGCAACAGATACGCAGTATTTT. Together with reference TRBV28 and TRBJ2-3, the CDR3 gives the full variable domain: DVKVTQSSRYLVKRTGEKVFLECVQDMDHENMFWYRQDPGLGLRLIYFSYDVKMKEKGDIPEGYSVSREKKERFSLILESASTNQTSMYLCASSSHSGGPATDTQYFGPGTRLTVL.

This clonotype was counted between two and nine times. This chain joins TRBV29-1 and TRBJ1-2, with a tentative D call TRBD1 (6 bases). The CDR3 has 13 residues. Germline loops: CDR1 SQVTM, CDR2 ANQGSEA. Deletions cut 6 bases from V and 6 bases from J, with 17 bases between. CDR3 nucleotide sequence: TGCAGCGTAGATGACAGGCGGGGTAATGGCTACACCTTC. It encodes CSVDDRRGNGYTF.

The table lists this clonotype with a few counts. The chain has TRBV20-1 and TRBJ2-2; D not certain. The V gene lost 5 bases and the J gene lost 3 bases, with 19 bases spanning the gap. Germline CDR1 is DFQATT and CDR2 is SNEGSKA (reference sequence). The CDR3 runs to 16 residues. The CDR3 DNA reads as TGCAGTGCTTTATCTACACGGGTCGGGCACACCGGGGAGCTGTTTTTT. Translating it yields CSALSTRVGHTGELFF.

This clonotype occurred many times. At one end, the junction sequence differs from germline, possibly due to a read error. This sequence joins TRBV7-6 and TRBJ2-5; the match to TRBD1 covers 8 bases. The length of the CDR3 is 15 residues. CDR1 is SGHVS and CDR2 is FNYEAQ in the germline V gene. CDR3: CASSSGTGRRETQYF. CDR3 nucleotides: TGTGCTAGCAGCTCCGGGACAGGAAGGAGAGAGACCCAGTACTTC.

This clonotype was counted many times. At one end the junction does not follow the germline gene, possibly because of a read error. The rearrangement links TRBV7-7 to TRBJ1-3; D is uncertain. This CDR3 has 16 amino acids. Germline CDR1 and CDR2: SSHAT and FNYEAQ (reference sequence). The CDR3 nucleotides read TGTGCTAGCAGCTTAACAGCAGACCTCTCTGGAAACACCATATATTTT. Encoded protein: CASSLTADLSGNTIYF.

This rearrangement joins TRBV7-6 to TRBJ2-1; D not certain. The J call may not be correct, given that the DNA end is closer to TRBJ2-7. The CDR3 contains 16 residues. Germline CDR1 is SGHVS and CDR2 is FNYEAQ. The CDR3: CASSRRTRRINNEQYF. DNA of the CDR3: TGTGCCAGCAGCCGAAGGACGAGGCGGATAAACAATGAGCAGTACTTC.

The CDR3 DNA reads TGCAGTGCTAGAAACCCGTTTGAAGGGGATACGCAGTATTTT. The encoded protein is CSARNPFEGDTQYF. The genes are TRBV20-1 and TRBJ2-3; D unclear. Trimming stripped 2 bases from V and 6 bases from J, with 15 bases between. Germline values: CDR1 DFQATT, CDR2 SNEGSKA (reference sequence). The CDR3 length is 14 residues.

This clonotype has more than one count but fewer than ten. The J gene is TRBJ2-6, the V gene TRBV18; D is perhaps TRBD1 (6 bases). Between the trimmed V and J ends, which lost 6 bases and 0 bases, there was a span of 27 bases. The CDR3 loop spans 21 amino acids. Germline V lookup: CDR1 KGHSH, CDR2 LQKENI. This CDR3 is CASSKQPLQGPIHSGANVLTF. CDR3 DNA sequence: TGTGCCAGCTCCAAACAACCACTACAGGGACCAATACACTCTGGGGCCAACGTCCTGACTTTC.

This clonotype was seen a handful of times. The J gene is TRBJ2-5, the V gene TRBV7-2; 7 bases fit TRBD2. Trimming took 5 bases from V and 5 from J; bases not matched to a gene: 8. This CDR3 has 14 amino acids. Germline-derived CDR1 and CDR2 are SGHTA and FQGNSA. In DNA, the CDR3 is TGTGCCAGCAGCGCTTTGGGGGGGATGGAGACCCAGTACTTC. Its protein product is CASSALGGMETQYF.

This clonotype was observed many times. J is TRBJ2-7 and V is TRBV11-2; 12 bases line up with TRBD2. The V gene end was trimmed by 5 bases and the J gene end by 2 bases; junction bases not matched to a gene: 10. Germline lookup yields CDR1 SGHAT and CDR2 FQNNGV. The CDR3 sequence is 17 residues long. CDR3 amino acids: CASSQGLAGLKTYEQYF. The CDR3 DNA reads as TGTGCCAGCAGCCAAGGACTAGCGGGACTTAAGACCTACGAGCAGTACTTC.

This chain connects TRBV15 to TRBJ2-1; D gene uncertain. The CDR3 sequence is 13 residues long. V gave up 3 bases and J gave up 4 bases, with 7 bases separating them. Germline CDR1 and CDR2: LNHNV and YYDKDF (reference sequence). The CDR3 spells CATSSVRYNEQFF. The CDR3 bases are TGTGCCACCAGCAGTGTACGGTACAATGAGCAGTTCTTC.

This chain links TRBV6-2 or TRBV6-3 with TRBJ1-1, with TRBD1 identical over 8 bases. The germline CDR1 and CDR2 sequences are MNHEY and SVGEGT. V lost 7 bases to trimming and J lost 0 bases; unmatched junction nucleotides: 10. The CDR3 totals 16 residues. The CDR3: CASTRVRGQMNTEAFF. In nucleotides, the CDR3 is TGTGCCAGCACTAGGGTCAGGGGGCAGATGAACACTGAAGCTTTCTTT.

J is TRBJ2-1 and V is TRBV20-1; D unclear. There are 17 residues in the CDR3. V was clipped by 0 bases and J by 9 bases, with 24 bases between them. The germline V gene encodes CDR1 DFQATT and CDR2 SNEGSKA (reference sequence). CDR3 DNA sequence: TGCAGTGCTAGAGATCTCGTGCATCCGGACCAGAGCGTTGAGCAGTTCTTC. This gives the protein CSARDLVHPDQSVEQFF.

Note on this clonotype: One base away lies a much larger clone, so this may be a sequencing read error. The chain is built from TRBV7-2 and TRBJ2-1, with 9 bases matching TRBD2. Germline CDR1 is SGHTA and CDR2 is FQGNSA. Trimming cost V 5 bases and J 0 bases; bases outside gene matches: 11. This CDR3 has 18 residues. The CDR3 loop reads CASSLGNSGGSSYNEQFF. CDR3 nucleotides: TGTGCCAGCAGCCTCGGGAATAGCGGGGGTAGCTCCTACAATGAGCAGTTCTTC.

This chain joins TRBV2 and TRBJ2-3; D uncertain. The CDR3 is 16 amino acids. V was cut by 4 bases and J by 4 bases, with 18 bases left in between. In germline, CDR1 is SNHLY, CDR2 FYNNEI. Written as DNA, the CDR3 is TGTGCCAGCAGTGGATTGGGCGGCACCCCCCCAGATACGCAGTATTTT. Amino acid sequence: CASSGLGGTPPDTQYF.

As DNA, the CDR3 is TGTGCCAGCATAAGGGGACTTGAGCAGTTCTTC. Translated: CASIRGLEQFF. The rearrangement joins TRBV6-1 to TRBJ2-1; tentatively, D is TRBD2 (6 bases). The CDR3 totals 11 residues. Germline values: CDR1 MNHNS, CDR2 SASEGT. Trimming cost V 7 bases and J 9 bases, with 10 bases left between them.

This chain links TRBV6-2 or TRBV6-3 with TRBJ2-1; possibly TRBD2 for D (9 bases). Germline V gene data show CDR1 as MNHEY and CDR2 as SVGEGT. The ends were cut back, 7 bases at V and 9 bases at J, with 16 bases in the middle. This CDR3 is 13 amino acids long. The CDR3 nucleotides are TGTGCCAGCATGGCTAGCGGGACAGGTGAGCAGTTCTTC. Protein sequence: CASMASGTGEQFF.

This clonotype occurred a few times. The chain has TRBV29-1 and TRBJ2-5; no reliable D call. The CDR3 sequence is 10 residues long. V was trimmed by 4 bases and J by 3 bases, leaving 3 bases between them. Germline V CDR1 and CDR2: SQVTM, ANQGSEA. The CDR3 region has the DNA TGCAGCGTTGCCGAAGAGACCCAGTACTTC. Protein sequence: CSVAEETQYF. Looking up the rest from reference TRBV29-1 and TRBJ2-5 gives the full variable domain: SAVISQKPSRDICQRGTSLTIQCQVDSQVTMMFWYRQQPGQSLTLIATANQGSEATYESGFVIDKFPISRPNLTFSTLTVSNMSPEDSSIYLCSVAEETQYFGPGTRLLVL.